This T cell receptor beta chain appears in the sequencing data of a study of cytomegalovirus exposure and HLA in healthy donors. With V trimmed by 1 base and J by 6 bases, 6 bases remained unmatched. The germline gives CDR1 KGHSH, CDR2 LQKENI. The length of the CDR3 is 14 residues. PCR employed 60 Vbeta and 13 Jbeta primers. The repertoire was sequenced with immunoSEQ multiplex PCR; TCRdb's copy has only in-frame clones and lacks some. The data show roughly 150,000 clones, with approximately 80% seen just once and 0.95% to 1.5% held by the top ten. The chain has TRBV18 and TRBJ2-7, with TRBD2 identical over 7 bases. The receptor's source is a boy aged 2 to 10 in good health and CMV-seronegative. The source material was PBMCs. CDR3 region: CASSPLGPGGEQYF. The CDR3 DNA reads as TGTGCCAGCTCACCACTTGGACCGGGGGGCGAGCAGTACTTC.